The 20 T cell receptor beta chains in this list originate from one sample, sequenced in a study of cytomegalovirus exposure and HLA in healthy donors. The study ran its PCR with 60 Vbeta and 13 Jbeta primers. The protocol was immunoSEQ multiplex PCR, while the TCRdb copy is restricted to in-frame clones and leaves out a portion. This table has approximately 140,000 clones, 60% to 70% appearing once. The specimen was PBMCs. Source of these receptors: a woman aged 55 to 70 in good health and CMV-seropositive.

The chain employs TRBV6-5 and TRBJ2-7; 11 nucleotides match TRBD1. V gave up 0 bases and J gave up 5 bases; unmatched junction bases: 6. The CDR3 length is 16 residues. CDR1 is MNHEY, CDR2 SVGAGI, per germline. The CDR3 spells CASSYSRDRGVDEQYF. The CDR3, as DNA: TGTGCCAGCAGTTACTCGCGGGACAGGGGGGTCGACGAGCAGTACTTC.

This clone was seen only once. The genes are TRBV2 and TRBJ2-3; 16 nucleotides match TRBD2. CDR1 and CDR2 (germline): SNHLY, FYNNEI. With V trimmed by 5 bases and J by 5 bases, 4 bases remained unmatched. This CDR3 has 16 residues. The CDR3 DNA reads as TGTGCCAGCAGTTCGGGACTAGCGGGAGGGCGAGATACGCAGTATTTT. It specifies CASSSGLAGGRDTQYF.

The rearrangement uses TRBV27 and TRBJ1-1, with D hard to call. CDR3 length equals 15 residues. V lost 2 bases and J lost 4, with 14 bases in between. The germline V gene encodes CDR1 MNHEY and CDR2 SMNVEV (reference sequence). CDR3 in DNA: TGTGCCAGCAGTTTAGGCGGGGAAGGAGGCACTGAAGCTTTCTTT. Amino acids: CASSLGGEGGTEAFF.

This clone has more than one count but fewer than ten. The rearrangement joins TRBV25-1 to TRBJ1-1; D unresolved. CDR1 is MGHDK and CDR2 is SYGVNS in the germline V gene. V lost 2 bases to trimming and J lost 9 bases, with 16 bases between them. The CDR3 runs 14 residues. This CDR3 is CASSERHSPLKAFF. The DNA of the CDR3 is TGTGCCAGCAGTGAACGTCACTCGCCCTTAAAAGCTTTCTTT.

The CDR3 region is CASSLPLPNTEAFF. CDR3 sequence (DNA): TGTGCCAGCAGCCTACCCCTCCCGAACACTGAAGCTTTCTTT. J is TRBJ1-1 and V is TRBV7-9; D gene unclear. In germline, CDR1 is SEHNR, CDR2 FQNEAQ (reference sequence). There are 14 residues in the CDR3. The germline V and J ends were trimmed by 5 bases and 1 base, with 11 bases remaining between them. Using reference TRBV7-9 and TRBJ1-1 for the parts outside the CDR3, the full variable domain is DTGVSQNPRHKITKRGQNVTFRCDPISEHNRLYWYRQTLGQGPEFLTYFQNEAQLEKSRLLSDRFSAERPKGSFSTLEIQRTEQGDSAMYLCASSLPLPNTEAFFGQGTRLTVV.

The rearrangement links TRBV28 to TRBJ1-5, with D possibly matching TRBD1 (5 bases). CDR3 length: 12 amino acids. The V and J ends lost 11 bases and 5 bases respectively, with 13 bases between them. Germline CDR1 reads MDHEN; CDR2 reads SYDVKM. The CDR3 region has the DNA TGTGCCGCTGAGGAGGGACATCAGCCCCAGCATTTT. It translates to CAAEEGHQPQHF.

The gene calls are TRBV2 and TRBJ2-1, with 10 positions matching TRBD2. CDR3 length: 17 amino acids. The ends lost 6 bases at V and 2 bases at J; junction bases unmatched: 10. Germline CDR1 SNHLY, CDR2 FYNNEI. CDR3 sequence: CASRPEKLAGTYNEQFF. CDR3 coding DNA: TGTGCCAGCAGACCAGAGAAACTAGCGGGAACCTACAATGAGCAGTTCTTC.

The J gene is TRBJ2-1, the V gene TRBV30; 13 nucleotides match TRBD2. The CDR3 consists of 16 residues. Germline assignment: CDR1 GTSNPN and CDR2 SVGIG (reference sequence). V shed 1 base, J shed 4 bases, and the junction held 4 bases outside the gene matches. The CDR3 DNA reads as TGTGCCTGGAGTGGGACTAGCGGGAGATTGTACAATGAGCAGTTCTTC. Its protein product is CAWSGTSGRLYNEQFF.

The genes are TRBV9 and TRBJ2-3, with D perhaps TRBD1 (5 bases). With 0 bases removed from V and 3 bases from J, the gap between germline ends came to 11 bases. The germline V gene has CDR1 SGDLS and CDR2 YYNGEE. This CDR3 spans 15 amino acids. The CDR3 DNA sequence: TGTGCCAGCAGCGTAGATGAAGGGGTGACAGATACGCAGTATTTT. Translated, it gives CASSVDEGVTDTQYF.

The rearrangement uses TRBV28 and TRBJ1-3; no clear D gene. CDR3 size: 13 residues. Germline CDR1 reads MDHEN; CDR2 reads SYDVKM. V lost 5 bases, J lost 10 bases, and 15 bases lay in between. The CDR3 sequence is CASSPLGGSTIYF. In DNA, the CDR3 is TGTGCCAGCAGTCCCCTGGGAGGATCAACCATATATTTT.

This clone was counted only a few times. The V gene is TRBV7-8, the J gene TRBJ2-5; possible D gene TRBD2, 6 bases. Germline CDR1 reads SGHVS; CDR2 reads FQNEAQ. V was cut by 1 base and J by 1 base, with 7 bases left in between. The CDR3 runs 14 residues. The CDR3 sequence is CASSLDGGQETQYF. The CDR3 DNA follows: TGTGCCAGCAGCTTAGACGGGGGCCAAGAGACCCAGTACTTC.

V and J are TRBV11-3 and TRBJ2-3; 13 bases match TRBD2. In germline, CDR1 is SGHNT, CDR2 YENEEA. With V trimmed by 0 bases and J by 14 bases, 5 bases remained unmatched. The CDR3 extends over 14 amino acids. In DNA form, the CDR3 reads TGTGCCAGCAGCTTAGACCCGACTAGCGGGAGGCGGTATTTT. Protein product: CASSLDPTSGRRYF. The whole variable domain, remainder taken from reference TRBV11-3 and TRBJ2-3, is EAGVVQSPRYKIIEKKQPVAFWCNPISGHNTLYWYLQNLGQGPELLIRYENEEAVDDSQLPKDRFSAERLKGVDSTLKIQPAELGDSAVYLCASSLDPTSGRRYFGPGTRLTVL.

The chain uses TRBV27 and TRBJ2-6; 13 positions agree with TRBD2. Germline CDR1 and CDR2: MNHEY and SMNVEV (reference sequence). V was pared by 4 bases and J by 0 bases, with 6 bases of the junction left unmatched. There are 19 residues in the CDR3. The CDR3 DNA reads TGTGCCAGCAGTTCGGTGGGACTAGCGGGAATCTCTGGGGCCAACGTCCTGACTTTC. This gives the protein CASSSVGLAGISGANVLTF.

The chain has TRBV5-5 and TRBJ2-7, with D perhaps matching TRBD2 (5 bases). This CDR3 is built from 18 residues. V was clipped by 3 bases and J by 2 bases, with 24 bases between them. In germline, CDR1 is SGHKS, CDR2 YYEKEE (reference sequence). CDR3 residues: CASSSTRTDGPSTYEQYF. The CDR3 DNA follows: TGTGCCAGCAGCTCCACTAGAACGGACGGGCCGAGTACCTACGAGCAGTACTTC. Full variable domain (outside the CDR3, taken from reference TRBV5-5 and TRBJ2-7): DAGVTQSPTHLIKTRGQQVTLRCSPISGHKSVSWYQQVLGQGPQFIFQYYEKEERGRGNFPDRFSARQFPNYSSELNVNALLLGDSALYLCASSSTRTDGPSTYEQYFGPGTRLTVT.

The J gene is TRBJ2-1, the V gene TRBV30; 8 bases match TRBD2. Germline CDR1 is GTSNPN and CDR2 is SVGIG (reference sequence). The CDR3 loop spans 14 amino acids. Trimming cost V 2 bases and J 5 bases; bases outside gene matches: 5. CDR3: CAWSTGLGDNEQFF. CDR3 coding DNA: TGTGCCTGGAGTACGGGACTAGGCGACAATGAGCAGTTCTTC. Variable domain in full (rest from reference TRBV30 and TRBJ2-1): SQTIHQWPATLVQPVGSPLSLECTVEGTSNPNLYWYRQAAGRGLQLLFYSVGIGQISSEVPQNLSASRPQDRQFILSSKKLLLSDSGFYLCAWSTGLGDNEQFFGPGTRLTVL.

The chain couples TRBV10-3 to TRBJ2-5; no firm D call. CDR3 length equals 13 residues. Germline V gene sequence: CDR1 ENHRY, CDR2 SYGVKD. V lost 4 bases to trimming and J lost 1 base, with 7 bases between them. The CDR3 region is CAISGGSQETQYF. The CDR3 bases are TGTGCCATCAGTGGCGGCAGCCAAGAGACCCAGTACTTC.

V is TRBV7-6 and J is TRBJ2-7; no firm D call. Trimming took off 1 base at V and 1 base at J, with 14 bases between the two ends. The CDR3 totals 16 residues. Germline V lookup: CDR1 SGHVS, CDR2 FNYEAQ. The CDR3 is CASSLVHRGGSYEQYF. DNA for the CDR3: TGTGCCAGCAGCTTAGTTCACCGAGGCGGTTCCTACGAGCAGTACTTC.

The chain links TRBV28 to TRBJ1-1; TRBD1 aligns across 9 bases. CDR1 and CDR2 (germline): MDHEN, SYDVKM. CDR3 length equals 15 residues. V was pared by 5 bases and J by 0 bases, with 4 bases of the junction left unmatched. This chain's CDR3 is CASSLWTGVNTEAFF. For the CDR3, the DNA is TGTGCCAGCAGTCTCTGGACAGGGGTGAACACTGAAGCTTTCTTT. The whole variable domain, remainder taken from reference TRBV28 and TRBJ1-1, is DVKVTQSSRYLVKRTGEKVFLECVQDMDHENMFWYRQDPGLGLRLIYFSYDVKMKEKGDIPEGYSVSREKKERFSLILESASTNQTSMYLCASSLWTGVNTEAFFGQGTRLTVV.

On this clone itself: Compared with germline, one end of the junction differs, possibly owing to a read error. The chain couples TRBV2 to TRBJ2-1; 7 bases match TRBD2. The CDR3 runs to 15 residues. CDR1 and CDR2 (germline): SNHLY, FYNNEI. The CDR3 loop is CASSEGTNAIGEQFF. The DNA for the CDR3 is TGTGCCAGCAGCGAAGGGACTAACGCCATCGGTGAGCAGTTCTTC.

CDR3 residues: CASSPWDSGNTEAFF. Here the CDR3 DNA reads TGTGCCAGCAGTCCTTGGGACAGCGGGAACACTGAAGCTTTCTTT. The chain couples TRBV28 to TRBJ1-1; TRBD1 aligns across 7 bases. This CDR3 has 15 amino acids. Germline lookup yields CDR1 MDHEN and CDR2 SYDVKM. Trimming took 5 bases from V and 1 from J; bases not matched to a gene: 7.